The T cell receptor beta chain under discussion was sequenced for a study of memory B cells and T cells in multiple sclerosis (dated by TCRdb to the late 2010s). Background on the whole study: The study compared the TCR beta repertoires of autoproliferating peripheral T cells with those of brain lesion-infiltrating T cells in multiple sclerosis patients. TCR sequencing included two multiple sclerosis patients for whom either brain lesions at autopsy or brain-infiltrating cells from biopsy were available. The study at large found these results: Clone-set sizes varied between compartments, which affected the numbers of shared clonotypes and made normalization necessary.

Autoproliferating (CFSEdim) and non-proliferating (CFSEhi) T cell fractions were sequenced separately after stimulus-free culture of CFSE-labeled PBMCs. A total of about 4.9x10^7 CFSE-labeled PBMCs were cultured for roughly 7 days without stimulus, and replicate wells were then pooled. PBMCs were labeled with approximately 0.52 uM CFSE and cultured without exogenous stimuli in serum-free AIM-V medium. PBMCs were obtained by Ficoll density gradient centrifugation and kept cryopreserved until use. Live 7-AAD-negative cells were sorted on a FACSAria III, washed with PBS, and frozen at -80 degrees C as dry pellets. Of note for this clone: No antigen is known for it. Per-base quality was not reported, and no clone a single base away is much larger than it.

TCRbeta CDR3 regions were amplified from extracted genomic DNA using the immunoSEQ Platform. The immunoSEQ assay combined multiplex PCR with high-throughput sequencing and a vendor bioinformatics pipeline. The authors' pipeline ran thus. Non-productive sequences and CDR3s shorter than 4 amino acids were excluded, and clonotype frequencies were recalculated for each sample. In immunoSEQ Analyzer 2.0, shared clonotypes were identified as those with identical CDR3 amino acid, V gene and J gene sequences. Repertoire overlap was normalized by dividing shared clonotype counts by the product of both clone-set sizes, scaled by 1000 into arbitrary units. In its TCRdb copy, this immuneACCESS table keeps in-frame sequences only and misses some clones. Where compared with another copy, unresolved V genes explain less than half of these, and the others have no known cause. Clone size and V and J calls were adopted from that table, with D and trimming inferred from the DNA. The sample table holds 9,500 to 15,000 clones, of which approximately 84% were seen once. The top ten clones comprise roughly 3% of the sample.

Via the germline V gene (reference sequence), CDR1 is LNHDA and CDR2 SQIVND. V drops 1 base and J drops 2 bases, leaving 12 bases in between. The cysteine opens and the phenylalanine closes a CDR3 of 15 amino acids. CDR3 DNA only is kept here, 45 bases in frame from base 1. The rearranged chain carries TRBV19 and TRBJ2-7; the D gene is perhaps TRBD1, from 6 matching bases. Sequencing was done on a sample of PBMCs from blood kept in culture. This sequence originates from a human donor with multiple sclerosis. The CDR3 reads CASSIGTARAYEQYF. The sequenced DNA: TGTGCCAGTAGTATAGGGACAGCCCGAGCCTACGAGCAGTACTTC.